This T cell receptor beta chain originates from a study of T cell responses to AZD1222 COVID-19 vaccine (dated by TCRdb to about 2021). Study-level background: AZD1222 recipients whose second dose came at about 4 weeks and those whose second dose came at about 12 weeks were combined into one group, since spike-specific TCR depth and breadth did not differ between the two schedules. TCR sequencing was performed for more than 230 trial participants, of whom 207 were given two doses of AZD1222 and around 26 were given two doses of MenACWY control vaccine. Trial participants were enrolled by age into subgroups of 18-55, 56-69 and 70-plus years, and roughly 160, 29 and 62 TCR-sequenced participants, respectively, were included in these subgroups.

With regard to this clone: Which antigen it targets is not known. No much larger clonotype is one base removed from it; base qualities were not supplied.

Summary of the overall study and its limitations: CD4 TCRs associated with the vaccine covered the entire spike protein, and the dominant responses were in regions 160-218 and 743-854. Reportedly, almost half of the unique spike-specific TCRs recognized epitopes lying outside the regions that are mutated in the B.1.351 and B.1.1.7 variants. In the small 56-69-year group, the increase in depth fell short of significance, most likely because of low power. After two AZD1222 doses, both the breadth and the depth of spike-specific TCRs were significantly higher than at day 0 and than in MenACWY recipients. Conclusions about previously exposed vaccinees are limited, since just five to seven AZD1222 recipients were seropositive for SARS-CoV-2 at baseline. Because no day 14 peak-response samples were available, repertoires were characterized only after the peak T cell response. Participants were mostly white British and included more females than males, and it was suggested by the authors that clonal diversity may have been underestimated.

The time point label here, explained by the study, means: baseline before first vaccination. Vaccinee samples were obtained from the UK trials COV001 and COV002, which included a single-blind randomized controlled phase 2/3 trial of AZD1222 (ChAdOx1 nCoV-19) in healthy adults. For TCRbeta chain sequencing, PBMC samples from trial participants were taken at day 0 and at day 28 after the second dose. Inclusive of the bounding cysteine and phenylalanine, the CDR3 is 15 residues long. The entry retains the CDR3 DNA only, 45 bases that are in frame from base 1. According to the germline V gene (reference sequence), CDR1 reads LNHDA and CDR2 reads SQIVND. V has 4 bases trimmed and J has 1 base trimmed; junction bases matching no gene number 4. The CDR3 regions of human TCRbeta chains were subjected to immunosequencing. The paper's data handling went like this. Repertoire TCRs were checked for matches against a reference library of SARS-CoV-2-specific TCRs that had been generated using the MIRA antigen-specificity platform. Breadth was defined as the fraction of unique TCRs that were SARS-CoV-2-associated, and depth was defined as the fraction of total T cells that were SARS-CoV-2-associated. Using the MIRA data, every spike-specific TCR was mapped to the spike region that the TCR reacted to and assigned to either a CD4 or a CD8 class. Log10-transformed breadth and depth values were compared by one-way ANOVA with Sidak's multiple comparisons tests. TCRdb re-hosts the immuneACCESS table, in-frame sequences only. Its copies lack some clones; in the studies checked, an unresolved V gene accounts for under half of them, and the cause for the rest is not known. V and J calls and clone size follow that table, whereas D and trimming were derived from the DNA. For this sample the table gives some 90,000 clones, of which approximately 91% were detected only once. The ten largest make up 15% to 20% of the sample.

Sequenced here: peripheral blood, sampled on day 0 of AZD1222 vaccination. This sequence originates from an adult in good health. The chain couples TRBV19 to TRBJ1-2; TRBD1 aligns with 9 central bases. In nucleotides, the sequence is TGTGCCAGTAGTAAACGGGACAGGGATAACTATGGCTACACCTTC. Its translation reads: CASSKRDRDNYGYTF.